This is a list of T cell receptor beta chains from one sample in a study of blood T cell repertoires in COVID-19. Method: immunoSEQ multiplex PCR; TCRdb's copy keeps in-frame clones and lacks some. This table holds 250,000 to 300,000 clones, around nine tenths found once. The sequenced material came from PBMCs or T cells enriched from blood (not recorded which). The origin of the receptors is a woman aged 60-70 years in a cohort exposed to, infected with or recovered from COVID-19 (not recorded which). The conserved cysteine and the conserved F or W are not part of the CDR3 here. The order of the fields is clone size, V gene, J gene, CDR3 protein. Clone sizes are given selectively: once, few, many, or a class where the clone is expanded.

>once|TRBV11-2|TRBJ1-6
ASSLVSSYNSPLH
>-|TRBV6-6|TRBJ1-1
ASRRSTGQGNTEAF
>-|TRBV6-1|TRBJ1-1
ASSEVLRRAGNTEAF
>-|TRBV19|TRBJ2-7
ASSRGTNHAYEQY
>-|TRBV28|TRBJ1-3
ASSRDSPSGNTIY
>-|TRBV6-4|TRBJ2-3
ASALESTSTDTQY
>-|TRBV29-1|TRBJ1-1
SSPAPGQAPNTEAF
>-|TRBV5-1|TRBJ2-2
ASSPGTGGANTGELF
>-|TRBV28|TRBJ1-2
ASSSGGFYGYT
>few|TRBV2|TRBJ2-1
ASSVGPPGGNEQF
>-|TRBV14|TRBJ2-1
ASSQGTGEGVYNEQF
>-|TRBV6-1|TRBJ1-5
ASSDTGPGAQH
>-|TRBV7-6|TRBJ2-7
ASSSHLGGKPYEQY
>-|TRBV7-2|TRBJ2-3
ASSLMSSDTQY
>-|TRBV2|TRBJ1-4
ASSARQGGEKLF
>once|TRBV6-5|TRBJ2-7
ASSSGLAGGSYEQY
>-|TRBV11-3|TRBJ2-3
ASSHYGYKTGGASDTQY
>-|TRBV5-1|TRBJ2-1
ASSTGQGGLGEQF
>-|TRBV28|TRBJ1-4
ASSLSGVGEKLF
>-|TRBV19|TRBJ2-2
ASTNRGQGGELF
>-|TRBV28|TRBJ1-1
ASSGQGKGNTEAF
>-|TRBV28|TRBJ1-3
ASSWTVSGNTIY
>-|TRBV7-6|TRBJ2-3
ASSLGVVLPGLGITDTQY
>-|TRBV25-1|TRBJ2-6
ASSEWDRAGANVLT
>-|TRBV30|TRBJ2-7
AWSVGTQGEQY
>-|TRBV18|TRBJ2-7
ASSPPGTGSYEQY
>-|TRBV7-8|TRBJ2-2
ASSFGAGELF
>-|TRBV3-1/TRBV3-2|TRBJ2-2
ASSRSDGDTGELF
>-|TRBV11-1|TRBJ2-1
ASSLGGGRAYNEQF
>-|TRBV6-5|TRBJ2-7
ASRRQGSYEQY
>-|TRBV6-5|TRBJ1-2
ASRGLGGYT
>-|TRBV7-3|TRBJ2-1
ASSPKGGGLAGYNEQF
>-|TRBV5-1|TRBJ1-6
ASSFTGGAAVLH
>-|TRBV7-9|TRBJ2-4
ASSPSGKAKNIQY
>-|TRBV4-1|TRBJ2-4
ASGPGQGVGWAKNIQY
>-|TRBV28|TRBJ1-2
ATFWDSNYGYT
>-|TRBV28|TRBJ1-1
ASTKRAARGTEAF